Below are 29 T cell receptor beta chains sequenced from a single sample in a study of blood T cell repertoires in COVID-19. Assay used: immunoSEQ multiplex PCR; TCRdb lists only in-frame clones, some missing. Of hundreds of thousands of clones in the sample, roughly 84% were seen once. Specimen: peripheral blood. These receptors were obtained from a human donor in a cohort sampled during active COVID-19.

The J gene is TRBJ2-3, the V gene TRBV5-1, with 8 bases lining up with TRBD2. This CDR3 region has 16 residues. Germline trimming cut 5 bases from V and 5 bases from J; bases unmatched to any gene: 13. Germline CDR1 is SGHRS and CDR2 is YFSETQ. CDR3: CASSKPPKSGGDTQYF. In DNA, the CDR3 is TGCGCCAGCAGTAAACCCCCGAAGAGCGGGGGAGATACGCAGTATTTT.

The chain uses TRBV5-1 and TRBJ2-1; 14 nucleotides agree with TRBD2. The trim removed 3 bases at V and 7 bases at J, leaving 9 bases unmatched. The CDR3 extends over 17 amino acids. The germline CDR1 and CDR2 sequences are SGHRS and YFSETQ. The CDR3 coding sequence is TGCGCCAGCAGCTCGAACCCGGGACTAGCGGGAGATAATGAGCAGTTCTTC. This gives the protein CASSSNPGLAGDNEQFF. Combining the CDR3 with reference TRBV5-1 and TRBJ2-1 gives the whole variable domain KAGVTQTPRYLIKTRGQQVTLSCSPISGHRSVSWYQQTPGQGLQFLFEYFSETQRNKGNFPGRFSGRQFSNSRSEMNVSTLELGDSALYLCASSSNPGLAGDNEQFFGPGTRLTVL.

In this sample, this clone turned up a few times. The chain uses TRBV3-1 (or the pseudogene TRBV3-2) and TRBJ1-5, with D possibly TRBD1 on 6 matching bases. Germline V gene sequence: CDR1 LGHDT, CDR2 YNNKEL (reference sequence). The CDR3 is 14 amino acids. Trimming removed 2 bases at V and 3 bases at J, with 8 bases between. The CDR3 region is CASSQRGHNQPQHF. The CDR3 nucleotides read TGTGCCAGCAGCCAAAGGGGACACAATCAGCCCCAGCATTTT.

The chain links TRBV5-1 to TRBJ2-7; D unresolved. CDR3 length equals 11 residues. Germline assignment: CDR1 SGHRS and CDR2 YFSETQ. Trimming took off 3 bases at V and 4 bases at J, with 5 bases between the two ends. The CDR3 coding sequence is TGCGCCAGCAGCTCGGAGTACGAGCAGTACTTC. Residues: CASSSEYEQYF.

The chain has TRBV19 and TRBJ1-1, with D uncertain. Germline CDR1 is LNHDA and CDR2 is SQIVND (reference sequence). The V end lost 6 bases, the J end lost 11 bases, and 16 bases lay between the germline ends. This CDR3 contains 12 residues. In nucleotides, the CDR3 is TGTGCCAGTAGCCCCGACTACCCGGGTGCTTTCTTT. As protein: CASSPDYPGAFF.

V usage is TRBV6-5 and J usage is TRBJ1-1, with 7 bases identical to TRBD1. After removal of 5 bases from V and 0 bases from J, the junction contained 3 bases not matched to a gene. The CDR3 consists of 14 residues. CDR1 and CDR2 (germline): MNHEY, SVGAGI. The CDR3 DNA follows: TGTGCCAGCAGTCCCGGGACAGTGAACACTGAAGCTTTCTTT. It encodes CASSPGTVNTEAFF.

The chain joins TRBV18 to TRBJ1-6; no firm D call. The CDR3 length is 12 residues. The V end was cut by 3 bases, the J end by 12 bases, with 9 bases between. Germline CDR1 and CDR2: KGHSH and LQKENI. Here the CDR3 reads CASSPGSQPLHF. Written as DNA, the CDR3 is TGTGCCAGCTCACCCGGGAGCCAACCCCTCCACTTT.

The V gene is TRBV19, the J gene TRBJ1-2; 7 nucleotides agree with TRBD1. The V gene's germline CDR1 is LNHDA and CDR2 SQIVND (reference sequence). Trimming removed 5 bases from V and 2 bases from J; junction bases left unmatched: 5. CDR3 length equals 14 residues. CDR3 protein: CASSPGTANYGYTF. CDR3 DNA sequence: TGTGCCAGTAGTCCGGGGACAGCAAACTATGGCTACACCTTC.

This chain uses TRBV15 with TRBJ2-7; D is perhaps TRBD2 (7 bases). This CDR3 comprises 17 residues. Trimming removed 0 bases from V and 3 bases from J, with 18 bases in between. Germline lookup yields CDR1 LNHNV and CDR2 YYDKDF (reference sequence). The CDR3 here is CATSRDSRGAAFYEQYF. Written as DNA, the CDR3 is TGTGCCACCAGCAGAGATTCTCGGGGGGCGGCTTTCTACGAGCAGTACTTC.

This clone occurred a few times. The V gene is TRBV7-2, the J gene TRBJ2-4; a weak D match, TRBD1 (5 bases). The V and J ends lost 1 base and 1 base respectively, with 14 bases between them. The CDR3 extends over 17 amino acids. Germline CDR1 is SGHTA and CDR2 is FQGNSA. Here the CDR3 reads CASSLVVGPHAKNIQYF. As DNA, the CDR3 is TGTGCCAGCAGCTTAGTGGTGGGGCCTCACGCCAAAAACATTCAGTACTTC.

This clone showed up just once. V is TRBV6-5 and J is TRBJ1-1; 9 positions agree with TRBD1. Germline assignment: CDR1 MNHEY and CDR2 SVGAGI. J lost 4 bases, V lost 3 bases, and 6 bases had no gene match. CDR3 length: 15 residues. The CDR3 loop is CASSYLGQGITEAFF. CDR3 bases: TGTGCCAGCAGTTATTTAGGACAGGGGATCACTGAAGCTTTCTTT.

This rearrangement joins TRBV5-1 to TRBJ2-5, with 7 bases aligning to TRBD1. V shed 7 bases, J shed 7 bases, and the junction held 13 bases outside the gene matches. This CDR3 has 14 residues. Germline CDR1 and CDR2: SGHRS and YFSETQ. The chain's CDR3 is CASAPLDRFGTQYF. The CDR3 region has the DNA TGCGCCAGCGCACCACTGGACAGGTTTGGGACCCAGTACTTC.

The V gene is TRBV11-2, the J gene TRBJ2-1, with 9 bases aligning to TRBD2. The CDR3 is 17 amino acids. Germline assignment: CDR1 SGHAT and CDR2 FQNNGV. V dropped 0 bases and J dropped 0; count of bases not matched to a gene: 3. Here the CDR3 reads CASSLDLAGSSYNEQFF. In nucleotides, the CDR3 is TGTGCCAGCAGCTTAGATCTAGCGGGGAGCTCCTACAATGAGCAGTTCTTC.

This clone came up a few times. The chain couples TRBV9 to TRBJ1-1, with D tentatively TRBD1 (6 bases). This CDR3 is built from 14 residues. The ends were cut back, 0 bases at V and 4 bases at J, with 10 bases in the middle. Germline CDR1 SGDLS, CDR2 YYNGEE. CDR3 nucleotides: TGTGCCAGCAGCGTAGCTCAAGGGGGCACTGAAGCTTTCTTT. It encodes CASSVAQGGTEAFF. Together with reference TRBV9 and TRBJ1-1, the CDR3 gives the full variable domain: DSGVTQTPKHLITATGQRVTLRCSPRSGDLSVYWYQQSLDQGLQFLIQYYNGEERAKGNILERFSAQQFPDLHSELNLSSLELGDSALYFCASSVAQGGTEAFFGQGTRLTVV.

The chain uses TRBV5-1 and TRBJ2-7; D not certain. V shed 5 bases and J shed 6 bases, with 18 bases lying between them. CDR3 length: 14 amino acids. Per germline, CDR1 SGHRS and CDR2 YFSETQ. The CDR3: CASSGQIGFGEQYF. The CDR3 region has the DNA TGCGCCAGCAGTGGGCAGATTGGTTTTGGCGAGCAGTACTTC.

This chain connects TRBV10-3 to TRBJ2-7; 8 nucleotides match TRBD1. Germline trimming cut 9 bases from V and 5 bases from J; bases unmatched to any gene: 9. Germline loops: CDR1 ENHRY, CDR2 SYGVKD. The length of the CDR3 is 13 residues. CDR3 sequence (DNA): TGTGCCATTGGACAGGGAAGTTTCCACGAGCAGTACTTC. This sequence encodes CAIGQGSFHEQYF.

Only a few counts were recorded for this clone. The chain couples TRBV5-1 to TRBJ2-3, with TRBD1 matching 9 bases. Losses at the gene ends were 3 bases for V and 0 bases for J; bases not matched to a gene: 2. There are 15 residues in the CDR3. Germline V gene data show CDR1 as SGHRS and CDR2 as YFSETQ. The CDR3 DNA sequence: TGCGCCAGCAGCTCGGGACAGGGAAGCACAGATACGCAGTATTTT. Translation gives CASSSGQGSTDTQYF.

The CDR3, as DNA: TGCGCCAGCAGCTGGCGACAGGGGATCGATACGCAGTATTTT. It encodes CASSWRQGIDTQYF. V is TRBV5-1 and J is TRBJ2-3, with 8 nucleotides matching TRBD1. This CDR3 is 14 amino acids long. J lost 6 bases, V lost 3 bases, and 6 bases had no gene match. Germline assignment: CDR1 SGHRS and CDR2 YFSETQ.

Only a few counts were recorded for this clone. The DNA for the CDR3 is TGCGCCAGCACCTACGATTTTGTCGCGAATACGCAGTATTTT. Translated: CASTYDFVANTQYF. The chain employs TRBV5-1 and TRBJ2-3; D is ambiguous. CDR3 length equals 14 residues. Trimming pared 6 bases from V and 7 bases from J, leaving 18 bases between. The germline CDR1 and CDR2 sequences are SGHRS and YFSETQ.

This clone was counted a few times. CDR3 nucleotides: TGTGCCAGCACTGGTAGCGGGACGAGCTCCTACGAGCAGTACTTC. Translating gives CASTGSGTSSYEQYF. J is TRBJ2-7 and V is TRBV25-1, with 8 bases identical to TRBD2. J gave up 0 bases and V 7 bases, and 8 bases lay outside the gene matches. The germline V gene has CDR1 MGHDK and CDR2 SYGVNS. The CDR3 has 15 amino acids.

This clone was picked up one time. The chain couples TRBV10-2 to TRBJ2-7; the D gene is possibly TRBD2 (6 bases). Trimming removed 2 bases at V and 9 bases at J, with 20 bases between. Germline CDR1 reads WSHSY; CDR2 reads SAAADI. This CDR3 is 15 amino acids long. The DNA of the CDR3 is TGCGCCAGCAGTGAGGGGTGGACTACGACAAGAAGGCAGTACTTC. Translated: CASSEGWTTTRRQYF.

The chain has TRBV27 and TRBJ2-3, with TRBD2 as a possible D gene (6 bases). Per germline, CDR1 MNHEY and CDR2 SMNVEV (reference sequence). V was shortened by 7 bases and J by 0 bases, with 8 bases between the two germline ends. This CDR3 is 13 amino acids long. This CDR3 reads CASTGASTDTQYF. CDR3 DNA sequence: TGTGCCAGCACGGGAGCTAGCACAGATACGCAGTATTTT.

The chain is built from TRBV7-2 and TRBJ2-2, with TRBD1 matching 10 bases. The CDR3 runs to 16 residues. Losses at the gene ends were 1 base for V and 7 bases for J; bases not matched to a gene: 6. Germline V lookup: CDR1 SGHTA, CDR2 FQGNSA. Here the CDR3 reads CASSLGGTGVSGELFF. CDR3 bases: TGTGCCAGCAGCTTAGGGGGGACAGGGGTGAGCGGGGAGCTGTTTTTT.

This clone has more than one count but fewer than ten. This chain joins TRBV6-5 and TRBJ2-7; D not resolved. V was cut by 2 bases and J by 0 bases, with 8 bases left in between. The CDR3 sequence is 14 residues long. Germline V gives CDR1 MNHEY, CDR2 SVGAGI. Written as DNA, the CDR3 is TGTGCCAGCAGTTACGACTTCAACTCCTACGAGCAGTACTTC. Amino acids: CASSYDFNSYEQYF.

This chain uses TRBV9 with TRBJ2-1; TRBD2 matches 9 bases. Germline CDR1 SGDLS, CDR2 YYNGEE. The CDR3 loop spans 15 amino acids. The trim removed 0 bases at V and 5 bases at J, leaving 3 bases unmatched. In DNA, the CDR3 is TGTGCCAGCAGCGTAGTTAGCGGGAGCCACAATGAGCAGTTCTTC. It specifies CASSVVSGSHNEQFF.

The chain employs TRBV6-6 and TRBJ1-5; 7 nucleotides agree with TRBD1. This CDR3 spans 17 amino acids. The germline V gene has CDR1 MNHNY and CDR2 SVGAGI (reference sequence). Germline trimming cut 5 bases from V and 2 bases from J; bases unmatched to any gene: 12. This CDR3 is CASSRRAGGGGNQPQHF. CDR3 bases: TGTGCCAGCAGTCGTCGGGCAGGGGGTGGGGGCAATCAGCCCCAGCATTTT.

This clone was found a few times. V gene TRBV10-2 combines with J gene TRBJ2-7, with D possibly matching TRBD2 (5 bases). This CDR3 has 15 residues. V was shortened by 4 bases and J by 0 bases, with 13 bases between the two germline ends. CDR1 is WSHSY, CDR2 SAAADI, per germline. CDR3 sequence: CASSVRSGSSYEQYF. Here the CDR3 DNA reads TGCGCCAGCAGTGTAAGGAGCGGATCCTCCTACGAGCAGTACTTC.

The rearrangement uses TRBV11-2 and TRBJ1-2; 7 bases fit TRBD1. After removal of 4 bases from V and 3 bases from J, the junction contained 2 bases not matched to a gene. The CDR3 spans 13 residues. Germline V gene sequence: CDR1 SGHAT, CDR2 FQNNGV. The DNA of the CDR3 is TGTGCCAGCAGCTCGGGACAGTACTATGGCTACACCTTC. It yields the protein CASSSGQYYGYTF.

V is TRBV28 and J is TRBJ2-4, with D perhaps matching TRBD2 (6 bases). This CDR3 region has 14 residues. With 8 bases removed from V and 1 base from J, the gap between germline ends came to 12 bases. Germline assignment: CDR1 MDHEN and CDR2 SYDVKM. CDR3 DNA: TGTGCCAGCCTCTCCGGAGGGGCCAAAAACATTCAGTACTTC. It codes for CASLSGGAKNIQYF.